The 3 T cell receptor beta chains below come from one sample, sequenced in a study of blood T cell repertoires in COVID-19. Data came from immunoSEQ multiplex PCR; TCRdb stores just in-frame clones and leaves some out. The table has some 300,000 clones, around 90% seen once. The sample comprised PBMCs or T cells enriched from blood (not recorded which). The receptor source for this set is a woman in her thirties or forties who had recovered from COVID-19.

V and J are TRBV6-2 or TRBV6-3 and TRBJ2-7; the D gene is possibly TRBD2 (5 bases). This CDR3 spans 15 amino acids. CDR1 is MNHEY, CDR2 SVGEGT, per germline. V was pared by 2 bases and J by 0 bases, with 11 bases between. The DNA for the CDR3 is TGTGCCAGCAGTTACGAGCGGATACTCTCCTACGAGCAGTACTTC. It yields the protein CASSYERILSYEQYF.

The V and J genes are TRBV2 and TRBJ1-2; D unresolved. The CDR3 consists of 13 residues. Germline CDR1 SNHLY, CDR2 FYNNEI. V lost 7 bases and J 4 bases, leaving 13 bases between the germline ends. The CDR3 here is CASKMGGFYGYTF. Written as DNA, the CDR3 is TGTGCCAGCAAAATGGGAGGGTTCTATGGCTACACCTTC.

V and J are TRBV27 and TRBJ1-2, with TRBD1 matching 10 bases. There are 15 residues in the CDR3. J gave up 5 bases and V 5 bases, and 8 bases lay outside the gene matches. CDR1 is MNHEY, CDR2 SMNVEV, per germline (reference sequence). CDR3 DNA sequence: TGTGCCAGCAGTACTACCGGGACAGGGGTGTATGGCTACACCTTC. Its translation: CASSTTGTGVYGYTF.